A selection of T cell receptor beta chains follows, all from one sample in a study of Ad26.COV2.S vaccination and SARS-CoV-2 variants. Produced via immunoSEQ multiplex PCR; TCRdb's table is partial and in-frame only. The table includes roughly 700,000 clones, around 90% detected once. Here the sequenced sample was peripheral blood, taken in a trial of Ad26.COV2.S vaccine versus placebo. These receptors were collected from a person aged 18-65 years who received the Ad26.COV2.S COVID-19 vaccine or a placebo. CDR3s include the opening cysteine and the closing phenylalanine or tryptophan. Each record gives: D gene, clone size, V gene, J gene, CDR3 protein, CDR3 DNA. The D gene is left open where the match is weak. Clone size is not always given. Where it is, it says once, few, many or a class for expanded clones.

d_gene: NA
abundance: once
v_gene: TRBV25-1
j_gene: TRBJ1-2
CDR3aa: CASSELGGRGNYGYTF
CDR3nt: TGTGCCAGCAGTGAATTAGGAGGGAGAGGAAACTATGGCTACACCTTC

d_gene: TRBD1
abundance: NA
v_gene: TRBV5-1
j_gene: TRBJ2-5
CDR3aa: CASSLWVQGETQYF
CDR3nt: TGCGCCAGCAGCTTGTGGGTACAGGGGGAGACCCAGTACTTC

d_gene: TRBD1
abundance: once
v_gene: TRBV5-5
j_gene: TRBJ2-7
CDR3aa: CASTLVGGTGPHEQYF
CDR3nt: TGTGCCAGCACCCTCGTGGGGGGGACAGGGCCCCACGAGCAGTACTTC

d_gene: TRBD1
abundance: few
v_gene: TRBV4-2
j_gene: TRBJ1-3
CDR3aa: CASSQDPQTGSGNTIYF
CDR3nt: TGTGCCAGCAGCCAAGATCCCCAGACAGGGTCAGGAAACACCATATATTTT

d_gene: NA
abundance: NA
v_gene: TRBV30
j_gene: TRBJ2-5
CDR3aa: CAWSVTAPETQYF
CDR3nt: TGTGCCTGGAGTGTGACGGCACCAGAGACCCAGTACTTC

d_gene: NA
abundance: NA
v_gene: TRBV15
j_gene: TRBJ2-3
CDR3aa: CATSRGPVDTQYF
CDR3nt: TGTGCCACCAGCAGAGGACCGGTGGATACGCAGTATTTT

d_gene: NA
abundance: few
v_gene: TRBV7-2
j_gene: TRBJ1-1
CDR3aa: CASSSQENTEAFF
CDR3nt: TGTGCCAGCAGCTCCCAGGAGAACACTGAAGCTTTCTTT

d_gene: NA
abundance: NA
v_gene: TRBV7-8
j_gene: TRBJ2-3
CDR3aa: CASTFRLVGTDTQYF
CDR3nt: TGTGCCAGCACCTTTCGGCTAGTTGGCACAGATACGCAGTATTTT

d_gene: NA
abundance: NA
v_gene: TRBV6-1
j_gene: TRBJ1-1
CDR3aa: CASSEGTGRGTEAFF
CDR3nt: TGTGCCAGCAGTGAGGGAACAGGGAGGGGCACTGAAGCTTTCTTT

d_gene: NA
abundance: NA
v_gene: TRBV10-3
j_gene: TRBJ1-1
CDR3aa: CAISGQGGTEAFF
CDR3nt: TGTGCCATCAGTGGGCAGGGCGGTACTGAAGCTTTCTTT

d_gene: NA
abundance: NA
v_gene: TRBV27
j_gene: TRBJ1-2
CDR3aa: CASSSITANYGYTF
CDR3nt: TGTGCCAGCAGTTCTATAACAGCTAACTATGGCTACACCTTC

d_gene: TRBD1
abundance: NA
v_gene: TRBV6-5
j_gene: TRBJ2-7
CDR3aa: CASSRTGTEQYF
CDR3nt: TGTGCCAGCAGCCGGACAGGGACCGAGCAGTACTTC

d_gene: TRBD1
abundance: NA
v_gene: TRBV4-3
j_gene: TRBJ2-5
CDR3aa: CASSQEPFGTGRETQYF
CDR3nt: TGCGCCAGCAGCCAAGAGCCCTTCGGGACAGGGCGAGAGACCCAGTACTTC

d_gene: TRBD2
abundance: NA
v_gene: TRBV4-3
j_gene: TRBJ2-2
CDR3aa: CASSQEMGLAGASTDTGELFF
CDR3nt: TGCGCCAGCAGCCAAGAGATGGGGCTAGCGGGGGCCTCGACCGACACCGGGGAGCTGTTTTTT

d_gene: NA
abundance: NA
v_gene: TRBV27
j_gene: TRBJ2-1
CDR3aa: CASGMDTYNEQFF
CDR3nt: TGTGCCAGCGGTATGGACACCTACAATGAGCAGTTCTTC

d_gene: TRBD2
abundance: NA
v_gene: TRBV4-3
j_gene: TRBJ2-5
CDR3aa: CASSQDWGGKETQYF
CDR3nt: TGCGCCAGCAGCCAAGATTGGGGGGGTAAAGAGACCCAGTACTTC

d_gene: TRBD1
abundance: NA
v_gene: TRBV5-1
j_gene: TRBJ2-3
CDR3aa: CASSSGTAFSTDTQYF
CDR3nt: TGCGCCAGCAGCTCTGGGACAGCCTTTAGCACAGATACGCAGTATTTT

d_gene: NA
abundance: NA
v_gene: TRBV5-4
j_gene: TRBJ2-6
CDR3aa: CASSRDGSAGANVLTF
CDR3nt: TGTGCCAGCAGTCGGGACGGTTCGGCTGGGGCCAACGTCCTGACTTTC

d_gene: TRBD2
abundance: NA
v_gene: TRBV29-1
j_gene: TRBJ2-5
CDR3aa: CSAGEAAGGPGTQYF
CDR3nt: TGCAGCGCCGGAGAAGCAGCGGGAGGGCCTGGGACCCAGTACTTC

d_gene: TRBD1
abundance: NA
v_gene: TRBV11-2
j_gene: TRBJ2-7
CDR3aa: CASSPGTVRNEQYF
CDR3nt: TGTGCCAGCAGCCCCGGGACAGTGAGGAACGAGCAGTACTTC

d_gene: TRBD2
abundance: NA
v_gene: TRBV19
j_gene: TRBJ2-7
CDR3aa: CASSTGTSEAEQYF
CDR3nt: TGTGCCAGTAGTACCGGGACTAGCGAAGCCGAGCAGTACTTC

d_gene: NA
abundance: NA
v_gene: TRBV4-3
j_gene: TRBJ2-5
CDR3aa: CASSPGGGAQETQYF
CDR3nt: TGCGCCAGCAGCCCCGGAGGAGGGGCCCAAGAGACCCAGTACTTC

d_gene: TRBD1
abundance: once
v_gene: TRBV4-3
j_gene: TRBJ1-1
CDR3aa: CASSQEGQVNEAFF
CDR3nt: TGCGCCAGCAGCCAAGAGGGACAGGTTAATGAAGCTTTCTTT

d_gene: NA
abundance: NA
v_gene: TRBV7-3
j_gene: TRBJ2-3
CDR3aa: CASSLTRFTDTQYF
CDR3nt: TGTGCCAGCAGCTTGACCCGTTTCACAGATACGCAGTATTTT

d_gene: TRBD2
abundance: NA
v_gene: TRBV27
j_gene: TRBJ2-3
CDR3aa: CASSGLAGGKDTQYF
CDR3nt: TGTGCCAGCAGTGGACTAGCGGGAGGGAAAGATACGCAGTATTTT

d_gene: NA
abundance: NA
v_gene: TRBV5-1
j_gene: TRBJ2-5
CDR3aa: CASSLGAETQYF
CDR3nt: TGCGCCAGCAGCCTGGGGGCAGAGACCCAGTACTTC

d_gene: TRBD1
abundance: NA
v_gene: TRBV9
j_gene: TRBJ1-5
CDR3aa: CASSSTGAGNQPQHF
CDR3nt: TGTGCCAGCAGCTCCACAGGGGCTGGCAATCAGCCCCAGCATTTT

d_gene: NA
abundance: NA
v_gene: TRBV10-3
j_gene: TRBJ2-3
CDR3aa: CAIRGDISTDTQYF
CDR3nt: TGTGCCATCAGAGGCGACATTAGCACAGATACGCAGTATTTT

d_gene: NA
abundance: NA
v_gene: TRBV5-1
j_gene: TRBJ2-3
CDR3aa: CASSLVSTSTDTQYF
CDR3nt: TGCGCCAGCAGCTTGGTTTCCACCAGCACAGATACGCAGTATTTT

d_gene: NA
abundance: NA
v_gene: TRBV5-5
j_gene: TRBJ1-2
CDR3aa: CASSFRQADYGYTF
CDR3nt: TGTGCCAGCAGCTTCAGGCAGGCTGACTATGGCTACACCTTC

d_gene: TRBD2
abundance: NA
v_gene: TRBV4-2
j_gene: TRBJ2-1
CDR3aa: CASSPDGEGRLEQFF
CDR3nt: TGTGCCAGCAGCCCTGACGGGGAGGGGCGGCTTGAGCAGTTCTTC

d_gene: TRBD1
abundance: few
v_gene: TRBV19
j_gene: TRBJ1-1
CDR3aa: CASSLQGITFMNTEAFF
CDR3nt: TGTGCCAGTAGTTTACAGGGGATTACTTTCATGAACACTGAAGCTTTCTTT

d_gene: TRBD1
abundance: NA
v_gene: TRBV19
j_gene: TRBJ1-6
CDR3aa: CASSIGTGVNSPLHF
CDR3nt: TGTGCCAGTAGTATCGGGACAGGGGTAAATTCACCCCTCCACTTT

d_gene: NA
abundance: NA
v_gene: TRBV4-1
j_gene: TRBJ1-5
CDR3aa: CASSQEGPYGNQPQHF
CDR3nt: TGCGCCAGCAGCCAAGAGGGACCCTATGGCAATCAGCCCCAGCATTTT

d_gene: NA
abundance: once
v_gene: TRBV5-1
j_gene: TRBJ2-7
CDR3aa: CASSFYGGGEQYF
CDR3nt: TGCGCCAGCAGCTTTTACGGGGGCGGCGAGCAGTACTTC

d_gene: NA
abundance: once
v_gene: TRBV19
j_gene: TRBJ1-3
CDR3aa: CASSIDQGGSLHF
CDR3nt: TGTGCCAGTAGTATAGATCAAGGGGGATCGCTCCATTTT

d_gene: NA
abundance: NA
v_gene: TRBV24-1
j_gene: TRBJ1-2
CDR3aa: CATSDLGRTYGYTF
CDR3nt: TGTGCCACCAGTGACCTGGGGCGGACCTATGGCTACACCTTC

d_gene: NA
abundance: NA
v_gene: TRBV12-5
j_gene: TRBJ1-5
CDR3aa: CASGLGGSTQHF
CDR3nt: TGTGCTAGTGGTTTGGGGGGGTCGACCCAGCATTTT

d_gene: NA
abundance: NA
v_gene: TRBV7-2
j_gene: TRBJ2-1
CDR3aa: CATSRGFEQFF
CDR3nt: TGTGCCACCTCAAGGGGTTTTGAGCAGTTCTTC

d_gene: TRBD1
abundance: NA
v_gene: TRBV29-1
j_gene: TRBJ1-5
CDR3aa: CSAGQGAEPQHF
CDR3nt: TGCAGCGCAGGACAGGGTGCGGAGCCCCAGCATTTT

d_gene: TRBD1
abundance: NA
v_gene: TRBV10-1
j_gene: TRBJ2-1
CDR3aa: CASSADRGFSNEQFF
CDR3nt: TGCGCCAGCAGTGCCGACAGGGGATTTTCCAATGAGCAGTTCTTC

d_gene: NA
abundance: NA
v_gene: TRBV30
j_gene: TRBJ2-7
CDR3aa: CAWSVRGTYEQYF
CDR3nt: TGTGCCTGGAGTGTGAGGGGGACCTACGAGCAGTACTTC

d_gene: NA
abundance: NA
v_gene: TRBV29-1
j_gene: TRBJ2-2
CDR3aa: CSAQVQNTGELFF
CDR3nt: TGCAGCGCTCAGGTGCAGAACACCGGGGAGCTGTTTTTT

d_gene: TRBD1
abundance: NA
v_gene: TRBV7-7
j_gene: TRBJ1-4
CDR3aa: CASSSGQVGGNEKLFF
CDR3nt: TGTGCCAGCAGCTCGGGACAGGTCGGCGGGAATGAAAAACTGTTTTTT

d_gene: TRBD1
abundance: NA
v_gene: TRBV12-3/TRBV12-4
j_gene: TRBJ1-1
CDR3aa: CASSLRGQGEAFF
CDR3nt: TGTGCCAGCAGTCTCCGGGGACAGGGTGAAGCTTTCTTT

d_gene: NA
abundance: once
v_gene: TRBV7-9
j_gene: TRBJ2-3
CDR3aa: CASSYPTNGGATDTQYF
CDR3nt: TGTGCCAGCAGCTACCCGACTAATGGGGGGGCTACAGATACGCAGTATTTT

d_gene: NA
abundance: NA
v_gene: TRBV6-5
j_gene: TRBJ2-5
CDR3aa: CASSYTQGETQYF
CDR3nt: TGTGCCAGCAGTTACACCCAAGGGGAGACCCAGTACTTC

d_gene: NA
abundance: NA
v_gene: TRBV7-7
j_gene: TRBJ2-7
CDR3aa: CASSLDGTREQYF
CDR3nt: TGTGCTAGCAGCTTAGACGGGACTCGGGAGCAGTACTTC

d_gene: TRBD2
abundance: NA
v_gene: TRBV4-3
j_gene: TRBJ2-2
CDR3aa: CASSSRILAGSLNTGELFF
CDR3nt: TGCGCCAGCAGCTCCCGAATTCTAGCGGGGTCCTTGAACACCGGGGAGCTGTTTTTT

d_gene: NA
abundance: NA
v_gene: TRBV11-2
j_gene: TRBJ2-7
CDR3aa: CASSLVVLGGEQYF
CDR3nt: TGTGCCAGCAGCTTAGTGGTCTTGGGGGGCGAGCAGTACTTC